Given below is one T cell receptor beta chain in context. This clonotype showed up many times. There is no known antigen for this receptor. The input lacks base qualities; no much larger clone sits a single base away. The entry originates in a study of T cell repertoires in cytomegalovirus infection (dated by TCRdb to about 2019). Looking at the study overall: Because public TCR beta signatures pointed to carriage of CMV infection together with the matching HLA type, the HLA type of each donor mattered for the analysis. Overall study outcomes, separate from this receptor: In the ex vivo response, HLA-C-restricted CMV-specific TCR beta clonotypes were dominant, and in two of eight donors the single most frequent clonotype came from this HLA-C-restricted group. Cumulative frequency of public TCR beta family members discriminated carriers of CMV infection plus the relevant HLA type in this cohort and an independent roughly 330-donor cohort.

Inclusive of the bounding cysteine and phenylalanine, the CDR3 is 17 residues long. Only the CDR3 region is kept as DNA, spanning 51 bases read in frame from base 1. For CDR1 and CDR2, the germline V gene lists SGHTA and FQGTGA. The junction carries 16 bases between V and J, which are trimmed by 1 base and 1 base respectively. Sequencing was performed on an Illumina HiSeq 1500. The public sequencing data were trimmed at Q25 with fastp and processed into clonotypes with MiXCR by TCRdb, which kept only in-frame beta chains. Duplicate CDR3 protein sequences are folded into a single record with the most common DNA and genes. The sample profile shows roughly 500,000 distinct CDR3 sequences; around 11% of them were found once. The leading ten clones occupy around 9.6% of the sample.

The rearranged chain carries TRBV7-3 and TRBJ1-1; the best D guess is TRBD1, with 5 bases matching. The source of this sequence is a human donor in good health (CMV status not recorded). Some clones in this sample may be carry-over from other donors' samples. Sequenced sample: PBMCs. DNA sequence: TGTGCCAGCAGCTTAAACGGGGTGCGGGGGTCGAACACTGAAGCTTTCTTT. It codes for CASSLNGVRGSNTEAFF.